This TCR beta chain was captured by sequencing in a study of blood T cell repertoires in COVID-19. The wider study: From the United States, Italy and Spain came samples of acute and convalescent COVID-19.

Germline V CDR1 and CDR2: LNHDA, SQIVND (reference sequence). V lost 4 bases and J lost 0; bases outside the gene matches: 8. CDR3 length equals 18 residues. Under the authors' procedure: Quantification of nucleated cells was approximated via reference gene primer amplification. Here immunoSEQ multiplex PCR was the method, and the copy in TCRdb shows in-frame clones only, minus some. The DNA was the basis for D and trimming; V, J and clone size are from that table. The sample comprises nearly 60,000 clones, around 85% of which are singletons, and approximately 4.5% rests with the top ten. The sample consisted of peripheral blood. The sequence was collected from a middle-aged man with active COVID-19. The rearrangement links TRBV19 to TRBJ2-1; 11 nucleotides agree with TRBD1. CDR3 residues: CASSTGQGAGGSYNEQFF. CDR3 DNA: TGTGCCAGTAGTACAGGACAGGGGGCCGGGGGCTCCTACAATGAGCAGTTCTTC.